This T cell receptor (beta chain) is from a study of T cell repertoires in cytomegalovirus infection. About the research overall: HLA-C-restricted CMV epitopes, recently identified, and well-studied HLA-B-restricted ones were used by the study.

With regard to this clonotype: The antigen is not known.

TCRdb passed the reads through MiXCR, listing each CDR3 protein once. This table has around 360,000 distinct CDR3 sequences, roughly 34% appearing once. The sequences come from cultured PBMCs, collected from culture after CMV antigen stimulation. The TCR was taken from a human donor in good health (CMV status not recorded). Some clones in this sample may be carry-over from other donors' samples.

In DNA form, the CDR3 reads TGTGCCAGCAGTTACGCAGTGAACACCGGGGAGCTGTTTTTT. It codes for CASSYAVNTGELFF. The rearrangement joins TRBV6-2 or TRBV6-3 to TRBJ2-2; the D is unclear. The CDR3 contains 14 residues. Trimming took 2 bases from V and 1 from J, leaving 5 bases between them. The V gene's germline CDR1 is MNHEY and CDR2 SVGEGT.